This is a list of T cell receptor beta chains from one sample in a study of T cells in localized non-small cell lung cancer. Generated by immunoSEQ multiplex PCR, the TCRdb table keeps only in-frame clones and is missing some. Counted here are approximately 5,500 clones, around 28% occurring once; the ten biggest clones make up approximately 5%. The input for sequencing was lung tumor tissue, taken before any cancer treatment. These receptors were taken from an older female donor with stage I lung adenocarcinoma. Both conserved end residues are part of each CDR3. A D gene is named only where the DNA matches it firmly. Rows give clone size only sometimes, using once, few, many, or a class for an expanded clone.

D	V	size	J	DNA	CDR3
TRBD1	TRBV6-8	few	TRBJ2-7	TGTGCCAGCAGTTACTCGGGCAGGGGGCTGACCTACGAGCAGTACTTC	CASSYSGRGLTYEQYF
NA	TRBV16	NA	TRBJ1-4	TGTGCCAGCAGCCAATCGGGGCAGCAAAATGAAAAACTGTTTTTT	CASSQSGQQNEKLFF
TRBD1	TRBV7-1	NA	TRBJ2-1	TGTGCCAGCAGCCCCTCCCACAGGGGGCTGGATGAGCAGTTCTTC	CASSPSHRGLDEQFF
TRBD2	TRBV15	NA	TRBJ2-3	TGTGCCACGGCGGGGGGGGGCGCAAGCACAGATACGCAGTATTTT	CATAGGGASTDTQYF
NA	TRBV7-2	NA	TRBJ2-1	TGTGCCAGCAGCTCGGACAGCTACAATGAGCAGTTCTTC	CASSSDSYNEQFF
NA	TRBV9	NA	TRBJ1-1	TGTGCCAGCACCCCAGGGGCAGGGAACACTGAAGCTTTCTTT	CASTPGAGNTEAFF
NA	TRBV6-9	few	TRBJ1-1	TGTGCCAGCAGTGACAGGCGTGAAGCTTTCTTT	CASSDRREAFF
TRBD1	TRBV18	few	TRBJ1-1	TGTGCCAGCTCACCCAACCCTACAGGGGTGAACACTGAAGCTTTCTTT	CASSPNPTGVNTEAFF
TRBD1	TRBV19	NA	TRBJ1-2	TGTGCCAGTAGTATTCCCCAGACAGGGCGAGGCTACACCTTC	CASSIPQTGRGYTF
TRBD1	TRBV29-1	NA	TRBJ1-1	TGCAGCGTTGCCAGGGACAGGAACACTGAAGCTTTCTTT	CSVARDRNTEAFF
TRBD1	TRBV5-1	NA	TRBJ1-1	TGCGCCAGCAGCTTGGGGCCGACAGGGTCAGGGACTGAAGCTTTCTTT	CASSLGPTGSGTEAFF
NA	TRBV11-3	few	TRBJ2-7	TGTGCCAGCAGCTTGGCGGGGCAGGGGAGGTACGAGCAGTACTTC	CASSLAGQGRYEQYF
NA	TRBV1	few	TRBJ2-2	TGCGCCAGCTGTCCCAGCGGGGTGAACACCGGGGAGCTGTTTTTT	CASCPSGVNTGELFF
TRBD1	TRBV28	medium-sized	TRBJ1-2	TGTGCCAGCAGTCCAGGACAGGGTTGGGGCTACACCTTC	CASSPGQGWGYTF
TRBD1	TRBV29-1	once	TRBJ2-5	TGCAGCGTCCGACAGGGGGCTGGAGAGACCCAGTACTTC	CSVRQGAGETQYF
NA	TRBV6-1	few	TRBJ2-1	TGTGCCAGCAGTGAAGGAGGGGGGGGCTCCTACAATGAGCAGTTCTTC	CASSEGGGGSYNEQFF
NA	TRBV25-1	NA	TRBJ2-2	TGTGCCAGCACCATGAAGAGTAGGGGAGACGGGGAGCTGTTTTTT	CASTMKSRGDGELFF
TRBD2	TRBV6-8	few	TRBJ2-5	TGTGCCAGCAGTGACCCTAGCGGGGAAGAGACCCAGTACTTC	CASSDPSGEETQYF
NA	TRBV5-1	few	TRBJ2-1	TGCGCCAGCAGCCAAGGATGGGGCGGGGACAATGAGCAGTTCTTC	CASSQGWGGDNEQFF
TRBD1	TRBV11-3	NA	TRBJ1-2	TGTGCCAGCAGCCCCGGACAGGAGCAGTGGGGCTACACCTTC	CASSPGQEQWGYTF
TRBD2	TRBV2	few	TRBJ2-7	TGTGCCAGCAGTGCTTTGACTAGCGGGGCCTACGAGCAGTACTTC	CASSALTSGAYEQYF
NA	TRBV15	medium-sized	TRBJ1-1	TGTGCCACCAGCACCTCTATGCCAGCGGGCACTGAAGCTTTCTTT	CATSTSMPAGTEAFF
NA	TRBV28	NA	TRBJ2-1	TGTGCCAGCAGTTTATCCGCAGGGAGGAATGAGCAGTTCTTC	CASSLSAGRNEQFF
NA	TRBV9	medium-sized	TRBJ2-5	TGTGCCAGCAGCGCACAGGTACCGGCGACCCAGTACTTC	CASSAQVPATQYF